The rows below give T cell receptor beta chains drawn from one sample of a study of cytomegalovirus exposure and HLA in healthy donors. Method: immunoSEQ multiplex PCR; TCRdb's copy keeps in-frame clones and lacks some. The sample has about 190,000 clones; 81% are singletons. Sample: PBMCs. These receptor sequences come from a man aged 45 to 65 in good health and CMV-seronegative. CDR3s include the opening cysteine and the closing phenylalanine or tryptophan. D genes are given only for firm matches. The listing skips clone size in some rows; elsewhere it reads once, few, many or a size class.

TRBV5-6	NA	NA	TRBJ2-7	CASSLGGGIYEQYF	TGTGCCAGCAGCTTGGGAGGAGGGATCTACGAGCAGTACTTC
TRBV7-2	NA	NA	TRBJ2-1	CASSPLAPEEQFF	TGTGCCAGCAGCCCTCTAGCGCCGGAAGAGCAGTTCTTC
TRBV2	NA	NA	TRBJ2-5	CASSPTESGLSQETQYF	TGTGCCAGCAGCCCGACAGAGTCCGGCTTATCCCAAGAGACCCAGTACTTC
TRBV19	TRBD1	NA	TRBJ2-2	CASSWGQGNTGELFF	TGTGCCAGTAGTTGGGGACAGGGGAACACCGGGGAGCTGTTTTTT
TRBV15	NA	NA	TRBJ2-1	CATSSVFGDEQFF	TGTGCCACCAGCAGCGTATTCGGGGATGAGCAGTTCTTC
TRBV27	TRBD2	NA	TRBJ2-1	CASSPPLAGSPGEQFF	TGTGCCAGCAGTCCCCCCTTAGCGGGCTCCCCGGGGGAGCAGTTCTTC
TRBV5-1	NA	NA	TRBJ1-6	CASSTLGGSNSPLHF	TGCGCCAGCAGCACACTAGGGGGTAGCAATTCACCCCTCCACTTT
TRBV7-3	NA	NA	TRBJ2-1	CASSSQDFGEQFF	TGTGCCAGCAGCTCCCAGGACTTCGGTGAGCAGTTCTTC
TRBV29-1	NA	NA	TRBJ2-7	CSVEKGVGYEQYF	TGCAGCGTTGAAAAGGGGGTAGGCTACGAGCAGTACTTC
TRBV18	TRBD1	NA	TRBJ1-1	CASSPPGTGGSNTEAFF	TGTGCCAGCTCACCTCCCGGGACAGGGGGTTCAAACACTGAAGCTTTCTTT
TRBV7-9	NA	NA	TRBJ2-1	CASSLNRALFF	TGTGCCAGCAGCTTAAACAGGGCCCTGTTCTTC
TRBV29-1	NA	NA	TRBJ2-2	CSVENSTGIGAGELFF	TGCAGCGTTGAAAACTCAACGGGGATCGGCGCCGGGGAGCTGTTTTTT
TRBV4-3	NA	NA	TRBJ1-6	CASSQAEISSYNSPLHF	TGCGCCAGCAGCCAAGCCGAAATCAGCTCCTATAATTCACCCCTCCACTTT
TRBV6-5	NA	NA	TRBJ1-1	CASTQWGEGTEAFF	TGTGCCAGCACCCAATGGGGTGAGGGAACTGAAGCTTTCTTT
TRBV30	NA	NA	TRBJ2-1	CAWERGSKQFF	TGTGCCTGGGAACGGGGAAGTAAGCAGTTCTTC
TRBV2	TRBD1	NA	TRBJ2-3	CASRTGTETDTQYF	TGTGCCAGTAGAACCGGGACAGAGACAGATACGCAGTATTTT
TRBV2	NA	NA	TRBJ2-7	CASTAGGLEPYEQYF	TGTGCCAGCACCGCAGGGGGACTAGAACCCTACGAGCAGTACTTC
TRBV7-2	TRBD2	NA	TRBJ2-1	CASSRLTSGGNEQFF	TGTGCCAGCAGCCGCCTGACTAGCGGGGGTAATGAGCAGTTCTTC
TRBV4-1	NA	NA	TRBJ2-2	CASSSSPDTGELFF	TGCGCCAGCAGCTCCTCCCCTGACACCGGGGAGCTGTTTTTT
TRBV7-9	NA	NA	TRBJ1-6	CASSPLQGVTYNSPLHF	TGTGCCAGCAGCCCCTTACAGGGTGTCACCTATAATTCACCCCTCCACTTT
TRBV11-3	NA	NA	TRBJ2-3	CASRYVVAGAADTQYF	TGTGCCAGCAGATACGTAGTGGCGGGGGCAGCAGATACGCAGTATTTT
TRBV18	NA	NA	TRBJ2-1	CASSRNRENEQFF	TGTGCCAGCTCACGGAACAGGGAGAATGAGCAGTTCTTC
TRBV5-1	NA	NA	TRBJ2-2	CASSFQKSGELFF	TGCGCCAGCAGCTTTCAGAAGTCGGGGGAGCTGTTTTTT
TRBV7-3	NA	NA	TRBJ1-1	CASSLQGSTEAFF	TGTGCCAGCAGCTTACAGGGTAGTACTGAAGCTTTCTTT
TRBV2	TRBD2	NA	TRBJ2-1	CASSDSGGAYNEQFF	TGTGCCAGCAGTGATAGCGGGGGGGCCTACAATGAGCAGTTCTTC
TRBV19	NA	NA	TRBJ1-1	CASIDRARRTEAFF	TGTGCCAGTATAGACAGAGCTCGACGGACTGAAGCTTTCTTT
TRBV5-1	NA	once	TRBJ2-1	CASSDGVVGEQFF	TGCGCCAGCAGCGACGGAGTAGTGGGTGAGCAGTTCTTC
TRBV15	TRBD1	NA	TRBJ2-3	CATSSGTGFTDTQYF	TGTGCCACCAGCAGTGGGACAGGGTTCACAGATACGCAGTATTTT
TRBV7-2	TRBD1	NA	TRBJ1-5	CASSAQGDQPQHF	TGTGCCAGCAGCGCACAGGGGGATCAGCCCCAGCATTTT
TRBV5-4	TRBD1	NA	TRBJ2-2	CASSRGQGPTGELFF	TGTGCCAGCAGCCGTGGACAGGGACCCACCGGGGAGCTGTTTTTT
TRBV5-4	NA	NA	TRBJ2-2	CASSSRLVLNTGELFF	TGTGCCAGCAGCTCACGACTAGTTCTGAACACCGGGGAGCTGTTTTTT
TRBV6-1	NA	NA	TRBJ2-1	CASTGGYNEQFF	TGTGCCAGCACCGGGGGATACAATGAGCAGTTCTTC
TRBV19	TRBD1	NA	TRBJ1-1	CASSISGGWNTEAFF	TGTGCCAGTAGTATCTCAGGGGGTTGGAACACTGAAGCTTTCTTT
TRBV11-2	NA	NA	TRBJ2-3	CASSLIFGQQTDTQYF	TGTGCCAGCAGCTTAATTTTCGGACAGCAAACAGATACGCAGTATTTT
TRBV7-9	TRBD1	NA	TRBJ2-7	CASSLATGVGEQYF	TGTGCCAGCAGCCTAGCGACAGGGGTAGGGGAGCAGTACTTC
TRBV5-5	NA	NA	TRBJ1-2	CASSLDPGGYTF	TGTGCCAGCAGCCTAGACCCAGGGGGCTACACCTTC
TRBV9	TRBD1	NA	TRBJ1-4	CASSVGKEGAGKLFF	TGTGCCAGCAGCGTAGGGAAGGAGGGGGCAGGGAAACTGTTTTTT
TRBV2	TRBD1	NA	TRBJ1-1	CASSEEGQGGMNTEAFF	TGTGCCAGCAGTGAAGAGGGACAGGGTGGGATGAACACTGAAGCTTTCTTT
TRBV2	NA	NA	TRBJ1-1	CASSEAAQELMNTEAFF	TGTGCCAGCAGTGAAGCTGCCCAGGAATTAATGAACACTGAAGCTTTCTTT
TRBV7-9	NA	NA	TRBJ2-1	CASSLASSYNEQFF	TGTGCCAGCAGCTTAGCGAGCTCCTACAATGAGCAGTTCTTC
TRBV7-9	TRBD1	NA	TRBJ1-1	CASSLVRGQGTEAFF	TGTGCCAGCAGCTTAGTAAGGGGGCAGGGCACTGAAGCTTTCTTT
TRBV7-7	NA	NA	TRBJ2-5	CASSRGHGIEQETQYF	TGTGCTAGCAGCCGAGGGCACGGTATAGAGCAAGAGACCCAGTACTTC
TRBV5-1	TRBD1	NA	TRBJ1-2	CASSLSGTGEGYTF	TGCGCCAGCAGCCTATCCGGGACAGGGGAAGGCTACACCTTC
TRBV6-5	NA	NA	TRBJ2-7	CASSYGRASHEQCF	TGTGCCAGCAGTTACGGGCGGGCCTCACACGAGCAGTGCTTC
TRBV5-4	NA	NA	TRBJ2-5	CASSLGTRQETQYF	TGTGCCAGCAGCTTGGGGACAAGACAAGAGACCCAGTACTTC
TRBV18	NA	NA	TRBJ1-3	CASSPSGGNTIYF	TGTGCCAGCTCACCATCCGGGGGAAACACCATATATTTT
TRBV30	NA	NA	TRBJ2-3	CAWTKDTGRTDTQYF	TGTGCCTGGACCAAGGACACCGGCCGCACAGATACGCAGTATTTT
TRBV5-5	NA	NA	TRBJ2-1	CASSSRVQGSNEQFF	TGTGCCAGCAGCTCTCGGGTGCAGGGGTCGAATGAGCAGTTCTTC
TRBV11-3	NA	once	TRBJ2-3	CASSPSWGRDTQYF	TGTGCCAGCAGTCCCTCCTGGGGGCGGGATACGCAGTATTTT
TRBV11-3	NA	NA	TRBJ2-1	CASSLDGDEQFF	TGTGCCAGCAGCTTAGACGGGGATGAGCAGTTCTTC
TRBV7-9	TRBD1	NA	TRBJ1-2	CATPGTDNYGYTF	TGTGCCACCCCGGGGACAGATAACTATGGCTACACCTTC